This TCR beta chain was recovered during a study of beta chain features in type 1 diabetes. The investigators reverse transcribed all of the isolated RNA, so they sequenced expressed TCRB transcripts. Method: immunoSEQ multiplex PCR; TCRdb's copy keeps in-frame clones and lacks some. The sample consists of more than 300,000 clones, about 16% of them appearing once. Of note for this clone: Its antigen is unidentified.

Overall study findings and caveats: PCR might favor shorter templates, but any such skew would affect patients and controls equally. All four CD4+ subsets of Type 1 diabetes patients contained TCRB CDR3s that were moderately but significantly shorter. TCRB repertoires of naive, central memory and Treg cells appeared more similar among patients than among healthy donors.

The sequence came from a young woman in good health. Sequenced: naive CD4+ T cells from blood.

The CDR3 spells CASSAGVEDEQYF. CDR3 nucleotide sequence: TGTGCCAGCAGTGCAGGGGTAGAGGACGAGCAGTACTTC. V and J are TRBV28 and TRBJ2-7, with TRBD1 as a possible D gene (6 bases). Trimming left V 5 bases short and J 5 bases short, with 13 bases between. The CDR3 runs 13 residues. Germline CDR1 MDHEN, CDR2 SYDVKM.